This T cell receptor (beta chain) appears in the sequencing data of a study of early T cells in non-severe SARS-CoV-2 infection. Across the whole study: Unpaired chains resulted from sequencing bulk RNA of unsorted whole blood.

TCRdb used MiXCR to reprocess the 5' RACE reads, holding one entry per CDR3 protein. This table has fewer than 50,000 distinct CDR3 sequences, over 9% appearing once. The CDR3 totals 15 residues. CDR1 is SGHTA and CDR2 is FQGTGA in the germline V gene. Trimming left V 5 bases short and J 3 bases short, with 15 bases between. Study-wide results and caveats: In VDJdb matching, anti-spike CD8 responses were favored while private and CD4 specificities went missing.

Points on this clonotype: The antigen is unknown.

Sequenced material: whole blood. The sequence was collected from an adult who was a healthcare worker with PCR-confirmed SARS-CoV-2 infection or an uninfected control (not recorded which). V gene TRBV7-3 combines with J gene TRBJ2-3, with D uncertain. CDR3 protein: CASSQDLGGTDTQYF. CDR3 nucleotides: TGTGCCAGCAGCCAAGATTTAGGTGGGACAGATACGCAGTATTTT.